These T cell receptor beta chains were read from a single sample in a study of T cells in Graves' hyperthyroidism and ophthalmopathy. TCRdb analysed the multiplex PCR reads with MiXCR anew, one entry per CDR3 protein. The repertoire holds around 500,000 distinct CDR3 sequences, with roughly 22% as singletons. The sequencing input was blood. These receptor sequences come from a woman between 65 and 79 years old with Graves' ophthalmopathy. CDR3s include the opening cysteine and the closing phenylalanine or tryptophan. D genes are given only for firm matches. Rows may omit the clone size; those that give it use once, few, many or a size class.

J	size	D	V	DNA	CDR3
TRBJ2-7	few	TRBD2	TRBV27	TGTGCCAGCAGTTTAGGTCCTAGCGGGGCCGAGCAGTACTTC	CASSLGPSGAEQYF
TRBJ2-1	.	.	TRBV27	TGTGCCAGCCGCTTCGGACAGAGCATATACAATGAGCAGTTCTTC	CASRFGQSIYNEQFF
TRBJ1-1	many	.	TRBV10-3	TGTGCCATCAGTGACAGGGATACCACTGAAGCTTTCTTT	CAISDRDTTEAFF
TRBJ1-1	few	.	TRBV5-6	TGTGCCAGCAGCTTGGCAGGACCCGTGAACACTGAAGCTTTCTTT	CASSLAGPVNTEAFF
TRBJ2-2	.	TRBD2	TRBV7-2	TGTGCCAGCAGCTTGCCACCCCCAGGCGGGAGGGAGGCGGGGGAGCTGTTTTTT	CASSLPPPGGREAGELFF
TRBJ1-4	many	.	TRBV12-3/TRBV12-4	TGTGCCAGCAGTTTAGGGGGCGCGGGTAATGAAAAACTGTTTTTT	CASSLGGAGNEKLFF
TRBJ2-2	few	TRBD2	TRBV19	TGTGCCAGTAGTAAACTAGCGGAGAACACCGGGGAGCTGTTTTTT	CASSKLAENTGELFF
TRBJ2-6	few	.	TRBV7-2	TGTGCCAGCAGCTTAGATTCGGGGTCTGCTGGGGCCAACGTCCTGACTTTC	CASSLDSGSAGANVLTF
TRBJ2-2	.	TRBD1	TRBV6-2/TRBV6-3	TGTGCCAGCAGTTACGAGGGGGCGACCGGGGAGCTGTTTTTT	CASSYEGATGELFF
TRBJ2-3	few	TRBD2	TRBV20-1	TGCAGTGCCGGGGGGCGCGGGAGGACCACAGATACGCAGTATTTT	CSAGGRGRTTDTQYF
TRBJ2-3	.	.	TRBV20-1	TGCAGTGCTTGTGTGAGGGAGTGCACAGATACGCAGTATTTT	CSACVRECTDTQYF
TRBJ2-3	few	.	TRBV7-8	TGTGCCAGCAGCCCTGCTCGGCTCTTTGCGGGGAGCACAGATACGCAGTATTTT	CASSPARLFAGSTDTQYF
TRBJ2-7	few	TRBD1	TRBV7-2	TGTGCCAGCAGCTTGCTTGGGACAGCCTCCTACGAGCAGTACTTC	CASSLLGTASYEQYF
TRBJ1-1	.	.	TRBV15	TGTGCCACCAGCAGAGTCGCGAGGGGCACTGAAGCTTTCTTT	CATSRVARGTEAFF
TRBJ1-5	.	TRBD1	TRBV20-1	TGCAGTGCTAGACCCGGGACAGCTAATCAGCCCCAGCATTTT	CSARPGTANQPQHF
TRBJ2-5	few	.	TRBV5-1	TGCGCCAGCAGCCCGGACACAGGAGAAGAGACCCAGTACTTC	CASSPDTGEETQYF
TRBJ2-5	few	TRBD1	TRBV29-1	TGCAGCGTTGTCCTTACAGGGGTCCAAGAGACCCAGTACTTC	CSVVLTGVQETQYF
TRBJ1-5	.	TRBD1	TRBV20-1	TGCAGTGCCCAAGCCGGGACAGGGGGCAATCAGCCCCAGCATTTT	CSAQAGTGGNQPQHF
TRBJ2-7	few	.	TRBV6-4	TGTGCCAGCAGTGCGGGGGGCAGCCTCTCCTACGAGCAGTACTTC	CASSAGGSLSYEQYF
TRBJ1-5	.	TRBD1	TRBV6-1	TGTGCCAGCAGACAGCAGGGGGCTAGCAATCAGCCCCAGCATTTT	CASRQQGASNQPQHF
TRBJ2-2	.	TRBD2	TRBV10-3	TGTGCCATCAGTGAGTCTGTGACTAGCGGGAGTACCGGGGAGCTGTTTTTT	CAISESVTSGSTGELFF
TRBJ2-5	.	TRBD2	TRBV10-3	TGTGCCATCAGTGATGGACTAGCGGGAGAAGAGACCCAGTACTTC	CAISDGLAGEETQYF
TRBJ1-2	many	TRBD1	TRBV3-1	TGTGCCAGCAGCCTCGGACAGGGGGCGCATGGCTACACCTTC	CASSLGQGAHGYTF
TRBJ2-3	.	.	TRBV20-1	TGCAGCCTCGGGAGTGGGCCCACAGATACGCAGTATTTT	CSLGSGPTDTQYF
TRBJ1-1	few	.	TRBV29-1	TGCAGCGGGGGAGGTCCGGGGACTGAAGCTTTCTTT	CSGGGPGTEAFF
TRBJ1-2	few	.	TRBV20-1	TGCAGTGCCGACAGCTATGGCTACACCTTC	CSADSYGYTF